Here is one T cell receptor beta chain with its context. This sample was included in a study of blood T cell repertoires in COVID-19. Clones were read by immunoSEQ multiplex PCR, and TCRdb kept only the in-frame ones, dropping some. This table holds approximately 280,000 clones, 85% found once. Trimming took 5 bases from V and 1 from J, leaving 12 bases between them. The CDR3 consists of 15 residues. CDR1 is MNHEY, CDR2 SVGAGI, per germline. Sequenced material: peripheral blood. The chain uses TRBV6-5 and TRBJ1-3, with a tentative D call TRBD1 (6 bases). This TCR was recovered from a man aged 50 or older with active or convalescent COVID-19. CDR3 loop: CASSPGAQSGNTIYF. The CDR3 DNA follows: TGTGCCAGCAGTCCAGGGGCCCAATCTGGAAACACCATATATTTT.